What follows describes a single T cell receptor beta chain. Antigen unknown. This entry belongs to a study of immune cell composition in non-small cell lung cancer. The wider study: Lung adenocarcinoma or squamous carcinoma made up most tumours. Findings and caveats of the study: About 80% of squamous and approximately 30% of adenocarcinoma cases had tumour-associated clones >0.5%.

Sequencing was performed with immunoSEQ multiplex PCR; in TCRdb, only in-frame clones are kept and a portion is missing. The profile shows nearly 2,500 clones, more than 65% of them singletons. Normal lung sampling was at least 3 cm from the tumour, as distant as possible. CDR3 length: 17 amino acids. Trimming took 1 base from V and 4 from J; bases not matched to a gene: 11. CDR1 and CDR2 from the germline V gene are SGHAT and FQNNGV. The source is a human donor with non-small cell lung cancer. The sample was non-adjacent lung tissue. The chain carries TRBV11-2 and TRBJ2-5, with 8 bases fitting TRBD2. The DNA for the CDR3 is TGTGCCAGCAGCTTAGTATCCGGGAGGGCCTGGGGAGAGACCCAGTACTTC. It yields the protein CASSLVSGRAWGETQYF.